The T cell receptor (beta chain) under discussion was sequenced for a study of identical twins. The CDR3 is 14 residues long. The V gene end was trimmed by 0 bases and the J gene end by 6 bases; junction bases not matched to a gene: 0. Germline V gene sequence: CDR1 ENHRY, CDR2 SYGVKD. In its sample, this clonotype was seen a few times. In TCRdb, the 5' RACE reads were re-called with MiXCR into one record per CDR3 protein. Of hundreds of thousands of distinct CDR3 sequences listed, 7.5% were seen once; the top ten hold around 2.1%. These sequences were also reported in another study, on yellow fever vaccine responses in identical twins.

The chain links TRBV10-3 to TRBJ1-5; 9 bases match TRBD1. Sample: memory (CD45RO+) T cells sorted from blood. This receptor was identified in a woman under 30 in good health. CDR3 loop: CAISESTGGQPQHF. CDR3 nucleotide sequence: TGTGCCATCAGTGAGTCGACAGGGGGTCAGCCCCAGCATTTT.